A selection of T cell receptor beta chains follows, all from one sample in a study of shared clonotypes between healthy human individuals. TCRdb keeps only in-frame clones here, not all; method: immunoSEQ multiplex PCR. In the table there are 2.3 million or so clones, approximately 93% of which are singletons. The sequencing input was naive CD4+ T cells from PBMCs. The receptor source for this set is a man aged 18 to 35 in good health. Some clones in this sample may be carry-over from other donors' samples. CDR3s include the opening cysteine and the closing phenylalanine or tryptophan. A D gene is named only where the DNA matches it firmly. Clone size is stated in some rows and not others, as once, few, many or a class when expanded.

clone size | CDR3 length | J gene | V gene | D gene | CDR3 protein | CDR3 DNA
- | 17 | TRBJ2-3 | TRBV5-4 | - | CASSLVRGSVGTDTQYF | TGTGCCAGCAGCTTGGTAAGGGGGAGTGTCGGCACAGATACGCAGTATTTT
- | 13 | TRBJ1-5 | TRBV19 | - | CASSIQRNQPQHF | TGTGCCAGTAGTATACAGAGAAATCAGCCCCAGCATTTT
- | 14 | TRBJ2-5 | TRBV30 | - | CAWTIGGMGETQYF | TGTGCCTGGACCATAGGAGGGATGGGGGAGACCCAGTACTTC
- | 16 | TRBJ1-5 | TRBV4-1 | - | CASSQGPLGGGQPQHF | TGCGCCAGCAGCCAAGGACCTCTCGGCGGTGGCCAGCCCCAGCATTTT
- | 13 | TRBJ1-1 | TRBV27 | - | CASSPPGFPEAFF | TGTGCCAGCAGTCCCCCGGGATTTCCTGAAGCTTTCTTT
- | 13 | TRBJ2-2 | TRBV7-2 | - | CASSSRITGELFF | TGTGCCAGCAGCTCTAGGATCACCGGGGAGCTGTTTTTT
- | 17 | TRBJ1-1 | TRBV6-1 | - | CASSEWKGGVGNTEAFF | TGTGCCAGCAGTGAGTGGAAGGGCGGGGTGGGGAACACTGAAGCTTTCTTT
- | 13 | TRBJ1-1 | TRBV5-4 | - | CATGEGDGLEAFF | TGTGCCACGGGTGAGGGGGACGGGCTTGAAGCTTTCTTT
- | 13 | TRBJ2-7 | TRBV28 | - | CASRRTAVYEQYF | TGTGCCAGCAGAAGGACGGCAGTCTACGAGCAGTACTTC
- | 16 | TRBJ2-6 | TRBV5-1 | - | CASRDERGSGANVLTF | TGCGCCAGCAGGGATGAGAGGGGAAGCGGGGCCAACGTCCTGACTTTC
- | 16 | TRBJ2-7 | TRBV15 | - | CATRGLSGGRLYEQYF | TGTGCCACCAGAGGTCTTTCTGGTGGGAGATTGTACGAGCAGTACTTC
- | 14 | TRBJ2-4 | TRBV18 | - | CASSPQEAKNIQYF | TGTGCCAGCTCACCACAAGAAGCCAAAAACATTCAGTACTTC
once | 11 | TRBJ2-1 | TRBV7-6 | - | CASGPSNEQFF | TGTGCCAGCGGCCCTAGCAATGAGCAGTTCTTC
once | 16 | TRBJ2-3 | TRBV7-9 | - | CASSLMVRTSTDTQYF | TGTGCCAGCAGCCTAATGGTGAGAACTAGCACAGATACGCAGTATTTT
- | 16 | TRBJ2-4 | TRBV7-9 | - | CASSLTPRAGGNIQYF | TGTGCCAGCAGCCTCACCCCCCGGGCTGGGGGAAACATTCAGTACTTC
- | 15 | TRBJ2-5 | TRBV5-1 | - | CASSLGQAGPETQYF | TGCGCCAGCAGCTTGGGACAGGCGGGCCCCGAGACCCAGTACTTC
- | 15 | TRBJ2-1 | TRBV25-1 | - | CASSAPGGSYNEQFF | TGTGCCAGCAGTGCCCCCGGCGGCTCCTACAATGAGCAGTTCTTC
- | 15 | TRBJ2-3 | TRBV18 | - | CASSPLGGPTDTQYF | TGTGCCAGCTCACCCTTGGGAGGCCCCACAGATACGCAGTATTTT
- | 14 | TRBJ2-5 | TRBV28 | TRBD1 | CASSSDRFQETQYF | TGTGCCAGCAGTTCGGACAGGTTTCAAGAGACCCAGTACTTC
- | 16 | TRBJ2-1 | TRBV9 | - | CASSVGSRSSYNEQFF | TGTGCCAGCAGCGTAGGTAGTCGGAGCTCCTACAATGAGCAGTTCTTC
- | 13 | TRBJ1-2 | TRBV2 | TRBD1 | CASGDRGYYGYTF | TGTGCCAGCGGGGACAGGGGCTACTATGGCTACACCTTC
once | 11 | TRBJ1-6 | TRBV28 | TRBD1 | CASSFQGALHF | TGTGCCAGCAGTTTTCAGGGGGCCCTCCACTTT
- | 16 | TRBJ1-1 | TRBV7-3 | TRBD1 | CASSLMVRDRATEAFF | TGTGCCAGCAGCTTAATGGTCCGGGACAGGGCTACTGAAGCTTTCTTT
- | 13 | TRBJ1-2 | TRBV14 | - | CASSPTGWNGYTF | TGTGCCAGCAGCCCAACAGGGTGGAATGGCTACACCTTC
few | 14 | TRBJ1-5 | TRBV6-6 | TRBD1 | CASRPGGSNQPQHF | TGTGCCAGCAGGCCAGGGGGGAGCAATCAGCCCCAGCATTTT
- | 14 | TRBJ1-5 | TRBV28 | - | CASSIPGSAQPQHF | TGTGCCAGCAGTATTCCAGGGTCGGCTCAGCCCCAGCATTTT
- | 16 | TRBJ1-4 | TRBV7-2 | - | CASSLAGGNVNEKLFF | TGTGCCAGCAGCTTAGCGGGAGGAAACGTTAATGAAAAACTGTTTTTT
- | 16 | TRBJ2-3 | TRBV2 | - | CASPPGGGGSSDTQYF | TGTGCCAGCCCCCCCGGGGGTGGAGGTAGTTCCGATACGCAGTATTTT